This TCR beta chain came from a study of blood T cell repertoires in COVID-19. Sequencing was performed with immunoSEQ multiplex PCR; in TCRdb, only in-frame clones are kept and a portion is missing. This table holds tens of thousands of clones, 88% found once. Germline CDR1 reads SGHDT; CDR2 reads YYEEEE. J was trimmed by 2 bases and V by 0 bases; bases with no gene match: 7. This CDR3 spans 16 amino acids. V is TRBV5-6 and J is TRBJ2-5, with 7 bases lining up with TRBD2. Sequenced material: peripheral blood. This sequence originates from a man in his 70s in a cohort sampled during active COVID-19. The CDR3 reads CASSLDPWGGQETQYF. The DNA for the CDR3 is TGTGCCAGCAGCTTGGACCCGTGGGGGGGACAAGAGACCCAGTACTTC.